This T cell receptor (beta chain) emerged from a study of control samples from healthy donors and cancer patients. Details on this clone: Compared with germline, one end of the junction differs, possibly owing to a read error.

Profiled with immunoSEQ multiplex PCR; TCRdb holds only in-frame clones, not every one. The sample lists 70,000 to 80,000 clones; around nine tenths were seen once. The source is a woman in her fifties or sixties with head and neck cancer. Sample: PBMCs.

The CDR3 bases are TGTGCCAGTCGCGACCTGAATCGGCCCCAGCATTTT. Protein: CASRDLNRPQHF. The chain joins TRBV19 to TRBJ1-5, with D uncertain. From germline, CDR1 is LNHDA and CDR2 SQIVND (reference sequence). The CDR3 covers 12 residues. The full variable domain, rest sourced from reference TRBV19 and TRBJ1-5, is DGGITQSPKYLFRKEGQNVTLSCEQNLNHDAMYWYRQDPGQGLRLIYYSQIVNDFQKGDIAEGYSVSREKKESFPLTVTSAQKNPTAFYLCASRDLNRPQHFGDGTRLSIL.